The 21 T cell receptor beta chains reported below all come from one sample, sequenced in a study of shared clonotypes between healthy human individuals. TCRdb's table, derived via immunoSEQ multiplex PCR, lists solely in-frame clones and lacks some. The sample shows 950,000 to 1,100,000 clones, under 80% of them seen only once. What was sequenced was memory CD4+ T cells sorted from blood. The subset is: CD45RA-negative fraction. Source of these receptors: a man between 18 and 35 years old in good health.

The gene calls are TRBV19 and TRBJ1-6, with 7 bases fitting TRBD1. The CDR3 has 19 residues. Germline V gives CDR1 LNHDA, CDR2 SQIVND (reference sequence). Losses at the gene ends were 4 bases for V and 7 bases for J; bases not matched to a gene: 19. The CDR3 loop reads CASSTQPSRQGKTNSPLHF. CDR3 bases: TGTGCCAGTAGTACCCAACCGAGTAGACAGGGAAAGACGAATTCACCCCTCCACTTT.

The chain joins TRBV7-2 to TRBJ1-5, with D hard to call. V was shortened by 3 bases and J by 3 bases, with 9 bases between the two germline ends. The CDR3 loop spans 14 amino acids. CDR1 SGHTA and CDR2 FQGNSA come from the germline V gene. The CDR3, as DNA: TGTGCCAGCAGCTTTAGGCGGTTCAATCAGCCCCAGCATTTT. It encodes CASSFRRFNQPQHF.

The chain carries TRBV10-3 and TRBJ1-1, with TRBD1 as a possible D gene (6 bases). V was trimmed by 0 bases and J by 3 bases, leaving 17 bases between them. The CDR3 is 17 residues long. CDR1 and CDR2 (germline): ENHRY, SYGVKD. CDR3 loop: CAISESRWGEGDTEAFF. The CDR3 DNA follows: TGTGCCATCAGTGAGTCCAGATGGGGGGAGGGGGACACTGAAGCTTTCTTT.

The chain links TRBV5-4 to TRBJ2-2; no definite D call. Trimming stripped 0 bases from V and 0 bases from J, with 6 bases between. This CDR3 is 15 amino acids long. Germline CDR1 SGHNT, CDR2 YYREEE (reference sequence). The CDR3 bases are TGTGCCAGCAGCTTGGCATGGGCGAACACCGGGGAGCTGTTTTTT. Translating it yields CASSLAWANTGELFF.

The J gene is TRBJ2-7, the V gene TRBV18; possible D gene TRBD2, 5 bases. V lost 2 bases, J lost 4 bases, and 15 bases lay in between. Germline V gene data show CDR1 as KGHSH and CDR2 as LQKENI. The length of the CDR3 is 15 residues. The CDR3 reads CASSPKDLTRYEQYF. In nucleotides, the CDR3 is TGTGCCAGCTCACCAAAGGACTTAACCCGATACGAGCAGTACTTC.

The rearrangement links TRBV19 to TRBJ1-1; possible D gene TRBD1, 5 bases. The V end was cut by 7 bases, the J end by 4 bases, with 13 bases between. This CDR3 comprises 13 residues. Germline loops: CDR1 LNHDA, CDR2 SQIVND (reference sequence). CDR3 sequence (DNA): TGTGCCAGTACAAGGCAGGGAGGCACTGAAGCTTTCTTT. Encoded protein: CASTRQGGTEAFF.

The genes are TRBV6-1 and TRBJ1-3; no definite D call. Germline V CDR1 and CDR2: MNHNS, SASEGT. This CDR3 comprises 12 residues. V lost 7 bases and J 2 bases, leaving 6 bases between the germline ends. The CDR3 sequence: CASTQTGNTIYF. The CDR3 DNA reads TGTGCCAGCACCCAGACTGGAAACACCATATATTTT.

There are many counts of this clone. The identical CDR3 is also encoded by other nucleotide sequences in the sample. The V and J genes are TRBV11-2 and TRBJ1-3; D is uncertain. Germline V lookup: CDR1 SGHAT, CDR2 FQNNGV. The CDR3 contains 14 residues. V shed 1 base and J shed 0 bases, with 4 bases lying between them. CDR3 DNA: TGTGCCAGCAGCTTAGGAGTCTCTGGAAACACCATATATTTT. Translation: CASSLGVSGNTIYF.

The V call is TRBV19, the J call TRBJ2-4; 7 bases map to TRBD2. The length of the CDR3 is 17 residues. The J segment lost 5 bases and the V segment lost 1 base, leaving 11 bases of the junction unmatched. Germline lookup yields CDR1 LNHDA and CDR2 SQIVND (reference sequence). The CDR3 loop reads CASSIVGGFRIQNIQYF. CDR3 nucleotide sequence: TGTGCCAGTAGTATAGTGGGGGGGTTCAGGATCCAAAACATTCAGTACTTC. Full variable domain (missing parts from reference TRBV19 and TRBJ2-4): DGGITQSPKYLFRKEGQNVTLSCEQNLNHDAMYWYRQDPGQGLRLIYYSQIVNDFQKGDIAEGYSVSREKKESFPLTVTSAQKNPTAFYLCASSIVGGFRIQNIQYFGAGTRLSVL.

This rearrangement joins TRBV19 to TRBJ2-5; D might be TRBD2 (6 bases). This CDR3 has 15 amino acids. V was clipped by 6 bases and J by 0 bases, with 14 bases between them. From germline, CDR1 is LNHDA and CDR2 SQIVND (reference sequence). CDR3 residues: CASSGRPRYQETQYF. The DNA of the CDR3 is TGTGCCAGTAGCGGGAGACCCCGGTACCAAGAGACCCAGTACTTC.

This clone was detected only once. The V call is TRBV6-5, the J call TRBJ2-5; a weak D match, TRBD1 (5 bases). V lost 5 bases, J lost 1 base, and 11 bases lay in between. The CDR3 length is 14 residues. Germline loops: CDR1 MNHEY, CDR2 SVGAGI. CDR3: CASSQSGIQETQYF. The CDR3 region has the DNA TGTGCCAGCAGTCAATCAGGGATCCAAGAGACCCAGTACTTC.

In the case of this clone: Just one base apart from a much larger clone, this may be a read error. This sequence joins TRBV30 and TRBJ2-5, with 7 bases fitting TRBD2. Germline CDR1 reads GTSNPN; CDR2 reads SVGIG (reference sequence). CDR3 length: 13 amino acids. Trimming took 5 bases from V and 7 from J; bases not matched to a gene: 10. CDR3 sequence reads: CAWEAGFEGTQYF. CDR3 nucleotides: TGTGCCTGGGAAGCGGGGTTTGAGGGGACCCAGTACTTC. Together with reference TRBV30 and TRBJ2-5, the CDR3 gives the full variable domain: SQTIHQWPATLVQPVGSPLSLECTVEGTSNPNLYWYRQAAGRGLQLLFYSVGIGQISSEVPQNLSASRPQDRQFILSSKKLLLSDSGFYLCAWEAGFEGTQYFGPGTRLLVL.

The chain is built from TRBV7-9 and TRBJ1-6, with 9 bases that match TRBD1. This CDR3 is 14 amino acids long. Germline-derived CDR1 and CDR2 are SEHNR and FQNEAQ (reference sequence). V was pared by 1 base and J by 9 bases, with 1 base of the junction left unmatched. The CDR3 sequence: CASSLGDRVSPLHF. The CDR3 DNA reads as TGTGCCAGCAGCTTAGGGGACAGGGTTTCACCCCTCCACTTT.

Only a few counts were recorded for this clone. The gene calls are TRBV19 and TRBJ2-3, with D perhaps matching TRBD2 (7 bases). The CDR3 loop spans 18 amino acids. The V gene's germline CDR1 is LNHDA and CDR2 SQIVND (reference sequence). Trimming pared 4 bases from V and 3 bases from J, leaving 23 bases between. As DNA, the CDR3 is TGTGCCAGTAGTACCCGGAGGGTGAGGGGGGGCTCTACAGATACGCAGTATTTT. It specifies CASSTRRVRGGSTDTQYF.

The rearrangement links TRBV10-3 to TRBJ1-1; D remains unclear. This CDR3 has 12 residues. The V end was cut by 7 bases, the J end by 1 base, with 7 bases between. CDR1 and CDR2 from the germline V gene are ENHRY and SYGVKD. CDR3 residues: CAIKGQNTEAFF. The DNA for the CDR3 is TGTGCCATCAAGGGTCAGAACACTGAAGCTTTCTTT.

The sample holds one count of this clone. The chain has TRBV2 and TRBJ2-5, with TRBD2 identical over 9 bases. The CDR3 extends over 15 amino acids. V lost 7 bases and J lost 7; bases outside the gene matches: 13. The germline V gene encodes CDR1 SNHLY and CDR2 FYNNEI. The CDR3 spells CASKEAGGPLGTQYF. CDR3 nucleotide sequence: TGTGCCAGCAAAGAGGCGGGGGGGCCGCTAGGGACCCAGTACTTC. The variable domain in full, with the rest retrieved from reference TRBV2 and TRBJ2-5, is EPEVTQTPSHQVTQMGQEVILRCVPISNHLYFYWYRQILGQKVEFLVSFYNNEISEKSEIFDDQFSVERPDGSNFTLKIRSTKLEDSAMYFCASKEAGGPLGTQYFGPGTRLLVL.

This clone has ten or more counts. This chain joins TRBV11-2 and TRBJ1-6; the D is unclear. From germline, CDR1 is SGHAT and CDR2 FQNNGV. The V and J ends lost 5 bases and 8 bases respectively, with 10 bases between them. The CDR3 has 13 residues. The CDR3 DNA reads TGTGCCAGCAGCCCCGCCCTCTATTCACCCCTCCACTTT. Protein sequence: CASSPALYSPLHF.

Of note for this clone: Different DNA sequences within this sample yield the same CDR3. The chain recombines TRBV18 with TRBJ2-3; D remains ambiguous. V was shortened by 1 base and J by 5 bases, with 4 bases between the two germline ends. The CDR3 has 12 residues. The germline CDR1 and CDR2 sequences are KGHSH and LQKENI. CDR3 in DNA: TGTGCCAGCTCACCACTTGGAGATACGCAGTATTTT. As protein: CASSPLGDTQYF.

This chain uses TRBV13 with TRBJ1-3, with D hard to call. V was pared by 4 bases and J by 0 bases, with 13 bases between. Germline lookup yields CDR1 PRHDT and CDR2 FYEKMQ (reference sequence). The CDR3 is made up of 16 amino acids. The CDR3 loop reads CASSSFFGSSGNTIYF. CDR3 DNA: TGTGCCAGCAGCTCCTTTTTTGGCTCCTCTGGAAACACCATATATTTT.

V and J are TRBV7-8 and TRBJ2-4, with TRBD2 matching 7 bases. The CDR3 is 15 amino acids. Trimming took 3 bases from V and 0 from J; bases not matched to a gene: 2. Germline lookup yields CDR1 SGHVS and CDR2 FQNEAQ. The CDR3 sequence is CASSFGGGAKNIQYF. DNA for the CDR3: TGTGCCAGCAGCTTCGGCGGGGGAGCCAAAAACATTCAGTACTTC.

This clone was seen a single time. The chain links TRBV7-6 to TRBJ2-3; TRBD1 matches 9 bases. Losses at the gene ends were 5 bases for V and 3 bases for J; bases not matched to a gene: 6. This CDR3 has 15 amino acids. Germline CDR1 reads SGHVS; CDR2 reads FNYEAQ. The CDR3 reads CASSPRQGVTDTQYF. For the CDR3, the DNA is TGTGCCAGCAGCCCAAGACAGGGGGTTACAGATACGCAGTATTTT.